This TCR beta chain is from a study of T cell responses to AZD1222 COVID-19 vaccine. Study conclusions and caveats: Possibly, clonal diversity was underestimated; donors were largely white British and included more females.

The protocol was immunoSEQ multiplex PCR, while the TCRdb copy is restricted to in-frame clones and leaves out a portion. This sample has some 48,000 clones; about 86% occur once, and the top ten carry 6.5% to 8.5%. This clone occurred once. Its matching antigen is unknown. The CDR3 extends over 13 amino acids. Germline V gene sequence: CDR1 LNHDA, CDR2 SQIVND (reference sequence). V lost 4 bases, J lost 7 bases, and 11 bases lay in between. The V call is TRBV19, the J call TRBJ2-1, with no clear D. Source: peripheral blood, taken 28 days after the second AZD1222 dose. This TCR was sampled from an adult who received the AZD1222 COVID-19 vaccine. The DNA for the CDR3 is TGTGCCAGTAGTACGCCCCTGTTAAATGAGCAGTTCTTC. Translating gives CASSTPLLNEQFF. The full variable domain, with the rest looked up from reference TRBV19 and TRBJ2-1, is DGGITQSPKYLFRKEGQNVTLSCEQNLNHDAMYWYRQDPGQGLRLIYYSQIVNDFQKGDIAEGYSVSREKKESFPLTVTSAQKNPTAFYLCASSTPLLNEQFFGPGTRLTVL.